Here is one T cell receptor (beta chain) with its context. Its antigen is not yet known. Base qualities are not at hand, and no much larger clone is one base apart. TCRbeta CDR3 regions were amplified from genomic DNA by means of the immunoSEQ Assay, a bias-controlled multiplex PCR. From the authors' description of their analysis: Within the assay, amplification of reference gene primers was used to estimate how many nucleated cells each sample contained. To quantify the absolute abundance of each unique TCRbeta CDR3 rearrangement, sequence reads were collapsed and filtered. For each sample, productive Simpson clonality was calculated by taking the square root of Simpson's diversity index across productive rearrangements. TCRdb provides this immuneACCESS table in a form limited to in-frame rearrangements. Some clones are lacking; in checked studies, under half of them reflect an unresolved V gene, and why the rest are absent is not known. V, J and clone size are those of that table, while D and trimming were read from the DNA. This sample is represented by tens of thousands of clones; about 88% of them were singletons. The ten most abundant clones make up roughly 19% of the sample.

The collaborating institutions used their own protocols to collect whole blood in K2EDTA tubes. Collaborator samples were shipped for TCRbeta analysis as frozen whole blood, isolated PBMCs, or DNA extracted from either sample type. The sample comes from a study of blood T cell repertoires in COVID-19 (TCRdb year 2020). In the study overall: The collaborator samples originated in the United States, Italy and Spain and spanned the acute and convalescent phases of COVID-19. The material from the prospective study consisted of cDNA or gDNA derived from T cells, B-cell-depleted T cells, or PBMCs. Subjects who had been exposed to COVID-19, were actively infected with it, or had recovered from it provided the deeply sampled blood TCRbeta repertoires that made up the dataset. The repertoires were released in a freely available public database meant as a resource for research on the immune response to SARS-CoV-2. Samples were obtained from the ongoing ImmuneRACE study (first 160 participants) and from 1,254 subjects provided by 6 global collaborators. A de-identified subject ID, COVID-19 status, age in years and sex were almost always included in the sample metadata. Where available, HLA class I and class II types were obtained from metadata supplied by the sample provider rather than from assay-based typing.

The germline V gene yields LGHNA for CDR1 and YSLEER for CDR2. Cut back by 0 bases and 1 base, the V and J ends lie 15 bases apart. The CDR3 sequence holds 18 residues, the cysteine and phenylalanine included. The sequence is cut down to CDR3 DNA, 54 bases in frame from base 1. Study-wide conclusions, independent of this receptor: The amount of clinical and demographic metadata varied by source and participant and was provided uncurated.

Recombination linked TRBV4-3 to TRBJ2-2; TRBD2 is a weak D gene call, 6 bases matching. The origin of this receptor is a man in his 70s with acute or convalescent COVID-19. Material: peripheral blood. The CDR3 reads CASSQEQLRGLNTGELFF. In nucleotides, the sequence is TGCGCCAGCAGCCAAGAACAACTCCGGGGGTTGAACACCGGGGAGCTGTTTTTT.